One and the same sample provided the 9 T cell receptor beta chains below, sequenced in a study of shared clonotypes between healthy human individuals (TCRdb year 2020). Libraries were built with the immunoSEQ multiplex PCR assay. Drawn from immuneACCESS, this table holds only the in-frame rearrangements with V and J called that TCRdb kept. Clones are partly lost; checked studies trace under half to an unresolved V gene and leave the rest unexplained. Here the sample has 180,000 or so clones; 85% to 95% occur a single time. The ten largest clones take up around 0.067% of the sample. Sequenced: naive CD4+ T cells sorted from blood. This sample's cell subset or site label indicates: CD45RA+ positively selected. All receptors derive from a woman in her twenties or thirties in good health.

V gene TRBV19 combines with J gene TRBJ1-6, with 8 bases matching TRBD1. The ends lost 11 bases at V and 9 bases at J; junction bases unmatched: 18. The germline V gene encodes CDR1 LNHDA and CDR2 SQIVND (reference sequence). The CDR3 sequence is 16 residues long. For the CDR3, the DNA is TGTGCCGTCCCCGCCCAACACCGGGACAGGACTTCACCCCTCCACTTT. It is translated as CAVPAQHRDRTSPLHF.

The rearrangement links TRBV6-5 to TRBJ2-6; D call uncertain. Germline V gives CDR1 MNHEY, CDR2 SVGAGI. The CDR3 consists of 13 residues. Deletions cut 0 bases from V and 3 bases from J, with 0 bases between. As DNA, the CDR3 is TGTGCCAGCAGTTACTCTGGGGCCAACGTCCTGACTTTC. This gives the protein CASSYSGANVLTF.

The rearrangement links TRBV5-6 to TRBJ1-2; a possible D gene is TRBD1 (5 bases). V was pared by 2 bases and J by 3 bases, with 14 bases between. This CDR3 has 15 residues. Germline values: CDR1 SGHDT, CDR2 YYEEEE. The CDR3 bases are TGTGCCAGCAGCTTTTTGACGGAGGGACACTATGGCTACACCTTC. It codes for CASSFLTEGHYGYTF.

The rearrangement joins TRBV5-1 to TRBJ2-3; D is possibly TRBD1 or TRBD2 (6 bases each). The CDR3 runs 16 residues. Germline V lookup: CDR1 SGHRS, CDR2 YFSETQ. V lost 3 bases and J 0 bases, leaving 14 bases between the germline ends. This chain's CDR3 is CASSSGQGRSTDTQYF. The DNA for the CDR3 is TGCGCCAGCAGCTCCGGCCAGGGGAGGAGCACAGATACGCAGTATTTT.

The chain uses TRBV7-2 and TRBJ2-7; D perhaps matches TRBD1 (6 bases). The V gene lost 4 bases and the J gene lost 4 bases, with 11 bases spanning the gap. Looked up from germline, CDR1 is SGHTA and CDR2 is FQGNSA. The CDR3 totals 13 residues. For the CDR3, the DNA is TGTGCCAGCAGCTCGGACAGAAAATACGAGCAGTACTTC. Residues: CASSSDRKYEQYF.

The rearrangement joins TRBV7-3 to TRBJ2-5, with D possibly matching TRBD2 (6 bases). The V end lost 5 bases, the J end lost 3 bases, and 13 bases lay between the germline ends. The CDR3 runs 14 residues. Germline V gives CDR1 SGHTA, CDR2 FQGTGA. CDR3 nucleotide sequence: TGTGCCAGCAGCCTACGGGAGTTTGAAGAGACCCAGTACTTC. Translated: CASSLREFEETQYF.

The chain joins TRBV19 to TRBJ2-3; no firm D call. Germline CDR1 is LNHDA and CDR2 is SQIVND (reference sequence). CDR3 size: 15 residues. V was pared by 1 base and J by 4 bases, with 12 bases between. The CDR3 protein is CASSIGYHNPDTQYF. The CDR3, as DNA: TGTGCCAGTAGTATAGGCTACCATAACCCAGATACGCAGTATTTT. The variable domain in full, with the rest retrieved from reference TRBV19 and TRBJ2-3, is DGGITQSPKYLFRKEGQNVTLSCEQNLNHDAMYWYRQDPGQGLRLIYYSQIVNDFQKGDIAEGYSVSREKKESFPLTVTSAQKNPTAFYLCASSIGYHNPDTQYFGPGTRLTVL.

V and J are TRBV7-6 and TRBJ2-1; 7 bases map to TRBD2. CDR3 size: 17 residues. Per the germline V gene, CDR1 is SGHVS and CDR2 is FNYEAQ. Trimming at V came to 4 bases and at J to 5 bases, leaving 14 bases not matched to a gene. CDR3 protein: CASSSSSGTKTNNEQFF. The CDR3, as DNA: TGTGCCAGCAGCTCATCCTCCGGGACTAAAACTAACAATGAGCAGTTCTTC. Full variable domain (outside the CDR3, taken from reference TRBV7-6 and TRBJ2-1): GAGVSQSPRYKVTKRGQDVALRCDPISGHVSLYWYRQALGQGPEFLTYFNYEAQQDKSGLPNDRFSAERPEGSISTLTIQRTEQRDSAMYRCASSSSSGTKTNNEQFFGPGTRLTVL.

The chain joins TRBV19 to TRBJ1-1; 8 nucleotides line up with TRBD1. The V gene end was trimmed by 2 bases and the J gene end by 11 bases; junction bases not matched to a gene: 13. The CDR3 spans 15 residues. Germline lookup yields CDR1 LNHDA and CDR2 SQIVND (reference sequence). CDR3 sequence (DNA): TGTGCCAGTAGTATAATTCAGGGGGCGGATAGTGAGGCTTTCTTT. This gives the protein CASSIIQGADSEAFF.